This T cell receptor beta chain came from a study of T cells after yellow fever vaccination. The junction had 1 base not matched to a gene; V was cut back by 5 bases and J by 1 base. Germline loops: CDR1 MNHEY, CDR2 SVGEGT. The CDR3 spans 13 residues. There are a few counts of this clonotype. TCRdb analysed the 5' RACE reads with MiXCR anew, one entry per CDR3 protein. The sample lists 95,000 to 150,000 distinct CDR3 sequences, 12% to 15% occurring once. The sample was CD8+ T cells sorted from PBMCs, taken 5 days after the yellow fever booster vaccination. The chain carries TRBV6-2 or TRBV6-3 and TRBJ1-1; TRBD1 aligns across 7 bases. This TCR derives from a man younger than 35 who received the YFV17D yellow fever vaccine. The CDR3 DNA reads TGTGCCAGCAGTCGACAGGGGAACACTGAAGCTTTCTTT. This translates into CASSRQGNTEAFF.